This T cell receptor (beta chain) originates from a study of blood T cell repertoires in COVID-19 (dated by TCRdb to about 2020). Some background on the complete study: The collaborator samples originated in the United States, Italy and Spain and spanned the acute and convalescent phases of COVID-19. The material from the prospective study consisted of cDNA or gDNA derived from T cells, B-cell-depleted T cells, or PBMCs. Where available, HLA class I and class II types were obtained from metadata supplied by the sample provider rather than from assay-based typing. Samples came from the ongoing ImmuneRACE study (first 160 participants) plus 1,254 subjects from 6 global collaborators. Sample metadata almost always included a de-identified subject ID, COVID-19 status, age in years and sex. Deeply sampled blood TCRbeta repertoires from subjects exposed to, actively infected with, or recovered from COVID-19 were included in the dataset. The repertoires were made available in a free public database intended to serve as a resource for research on the immune response to SARS-CoV-2.

V loses 0 bases at its end and J loses 2 bases; junction bases beyond the gene matches: 2. The CDR1 and CDR2 encoded by the germline V gene (reference sequence) are LGHDT and YNNKEL. The CDR3 numbers 16 residues from cysteine through phenylalanine. The CDR3 DNA has 48 bases and is translated from base 1. As concerns this clone: Its antigen remains undetermined. No per-base quality is available; no much larger clone lies one base away.

The paper's findings and limits, for the study overall: The amount of clinical and demographic metadata varied by source and participant and was provided uncurated.

TCRbeta CDR3 regions were amplified from genomic DNA by means of the immunoSEQ Assay, a bias-controlled multiplex PCR. The study's own analysis went as follows. The number of nucleated cells in each sample was estimated by amplification of reference gene primers within the assay. Sequence reads were collapsed and filtered to measure the absolute abundance of every unique TCRbeta CDR3 rearrangement. For each sample, productive Simpson clonality was calculated as the square root of Simpson's diversity index over productive rearrangements. In its TCRdb copy, this immuneACCESS table keeps in-frame sequences only and misses some clones. Where compared with another copy, unresolved V genes explain less than half of these, and the others have no known cause. That table supplies the V and J calls and clone size; D and trimming were determined from the DNA. This sample comprises about 200,000 clones, roughly 90% of them detected only once. Of the sample, roughly 2% is held by the ten largest clones.

Collaborating institutions collected whole blood in K2EDTA tubes following their own protocols. For TCRbeta analysis, collaborators shipped samples as frozen whole blood, isolated PBMCs, or DNA extracted from either of those sample types. This receptor chain uses TRBV3-1 (or the pseudogene TRBV3-2) and TRBJ2-7; the central 12 bases match TRBD2. The sequence was obtained from a woman aged 45-60 years with acute or convalescent COVID-19. The specimen sequenced was peripheral blood. At the DNA level, the sequence is TGTGCCAGCAGCCAAGACGGACTAGCGGGACCCTACGAGCAGTACTTC. Its protein product is CASSQDGLAGPYEQYF.